This entry lists 5 T cell receptor beta chains sequenced from one sample in a study of blood T cell repertoires in COVID-19. Clones were read by immunoSEQ multiplex PCR, and TCRdb kept only the in-frame ones, dropping some. The table lists 55,000 to 90,000 clones, around 87% of them singletons. Specimen: peripheral blood. All receptors derive from a man in his sixties or seventies with active COVID-19.

The chain is built from TRBV4-2 and TRBJ2-7, with D perhaps TRBD1 (5 bases). V lost 4 bases and J lost 3, with 10 bases in between. The CDR3 contains 13 residues. Germline CDR1 reads LGHNA; CDR2 reads YNFKEQ. The CDR3 protein is CASSPLGHYEQYF. The CDR3 nucleotides are TGTGCCAGCAGCCCCCTGGGGCACTACGAGCAGTACTTC.

CDR3 loop: CASSPGRGVRTEAFF. The CDR3 nucleotides are TGTGCCAGCAGCCCAGGCAGGGGGGTGCGGACTGAAGCTTTCTTT. The chain joins TRBV7-9 to TRBJ1-1, with 7 bases aligning to TRBD1. After removal of 5 bases from V and 5 bases from J, the junction contained 11 bases not matched to a gene. The germline V gene encodes CDR1 SEHNR and CDR2 FQNEAQ (reference sequence). The CDR3 sequence is 15 residues long.

The chain recombines TRBV7-2 with TRBJ2-1; the match to TRBD2 covers 8 bases. With V trimmed by 5 bases and J by 7 bases, 13 bases remained unmatched. This CDR3 contains 16 residues. Per the germline V gene, CDR1 is SGHTA and CDR2 is FQGNSA. Here the CDR3 reads CASSPRRLANQNEQFF. CDR3 nucleotide sequence: TGTGCCAGCAGCCCCCGACGACTAGCGAACCAAAATGAGCAGTTCTTC.

The J gene is TRBJ2-4, the V gene TRBV23-1; 10 nucleotides line up with TRBD1. TRBV23-1 is classed as an ORF, of uncertain function. Unmatched junction bases numbered 8, after V lost 4 bases and J lost 5 bases. The CDR3 contains 16 residues. The CDR3 spells CASSPLATGGENIQYF. In nucleotides, the CDR3 is TGCGCCAGCAGTCCCCTCGCGACAGGGGGCGAAAACATTCAGTACTTC.

The V gene is TRBV5-4, the J gene TRBJ2-5, with TRBD2 identical over 10 bases. CDR1 is SGHNT, CDR2 YYREEE, per germline (reference sequence). The CDR3 is made up of 18 amino acids. Trimming removed 0 bases from V and 0 bases from J; junction bases left unmatched: 8. The CDR3 nucleotides are TGTGCCAGCAGCTTGGGGGGACGACTAGCGGGCCACCAAGAGACCCAGTACTTC. Residues: CASSLGGRLAGHQETQYF. Variable domain in full (rest from reference TRBV5-4 and TRBJ2-5): ETGVTQSPTHLIKTRGQQVTLRCSSQSGHNTVSWYQQALGQGPQFIFQYYREEENGRGNFPPRFSGLQFPNYSSELNVNALELDDSALYLCASSLGGRLAGHQETQYFGPGTRLLVL.